This T cell receptor (beta chain) stems from a study of blood T cell repertoires in COVID-19. Study context: Material from acute and convalescent COVID-19 was sourced from the United States, Italy and Spain. T cells, B-cell-depleted T cells, or PBMCs provided the cDNA or gDNA that served as material.

The sample holds one count of this clone. This CDR3 comprises 15 residues. The germline V gene encodes CDR1 LNHNV and CDR2 YYDKDF (reference sequence). V was clipped by 5 bases and J by 3 bases; unmatched bases: 6. Per the study methods: Amplification with reference gene primers provided the estimates of nucleated cell counts. Profiled with immunoSEQ multiplex PCR; TCRdb holds only in-frame clones, not every one. The D gene and trimming were derived from the DNA, and the V and J assignments and clone size from that table. The sample holds approximately 100,000 clones; more than 80% are singletons and the top ten take roughly 10%.

The sequence came from a human donor in a cohort sampled during active COVID-19. Sequencing was done on a sample of peripheral blood. The chain couples TRBV15 to TRBJ2-3, with 9 bases fitting TRBD1. CDR3 bases: TGTGCCACCAGCGAGACAGGGGGATGGACAGATACGCAGTATTTT. It encodes CATSETGGWTDTQYF.